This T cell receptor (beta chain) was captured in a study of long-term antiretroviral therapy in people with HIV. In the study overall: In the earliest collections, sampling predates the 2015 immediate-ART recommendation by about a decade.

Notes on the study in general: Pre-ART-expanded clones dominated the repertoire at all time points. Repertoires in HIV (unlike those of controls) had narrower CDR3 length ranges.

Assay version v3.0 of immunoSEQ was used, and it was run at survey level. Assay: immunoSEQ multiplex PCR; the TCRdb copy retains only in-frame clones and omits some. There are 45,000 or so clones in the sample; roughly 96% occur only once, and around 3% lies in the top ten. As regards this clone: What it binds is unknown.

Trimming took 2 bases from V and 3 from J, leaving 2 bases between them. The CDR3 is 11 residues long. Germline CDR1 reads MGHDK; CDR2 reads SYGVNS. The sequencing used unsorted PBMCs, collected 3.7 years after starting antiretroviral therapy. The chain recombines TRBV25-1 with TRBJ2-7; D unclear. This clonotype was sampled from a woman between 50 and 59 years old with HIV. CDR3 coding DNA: TGTGCCAGCAGTGAAAACTACGAGCAGTACTTC. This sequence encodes CASSENYEQYF.